These 5 T cell receptor beta chains were sequenced from one sample in a study of T cells after yellow fever vaccination. One entry per CDR3 protein results from TCRdb running MiXCR on the 5' RACE reads. Here the sample spans around 310,000 distinct CDR3 sequences, under 5% being singletons. The source was PBMCs, collected 5 days after the yellow fever booster vaccination. These receptors all come from a man younger than 35 who received the YFV17D yellow fever vaccine.

The rearrangement uses TRBV6-5 and TRBJ2-7; D possibly corresponds to TRBD2 (6 bases). Germline CDR1 reads MNHEY; CDR2 reads SVGAGI. There are 14 residues in the CDR3. V lost 0 bases, J lost 3 bases, and 9 bases lay in between. The CDR3 nucleotides are TGTGCCAGCAGTTACTCCCGGGGGAGCTACGAGCAGTACTTC. Its protein product is CASSYSRGSYEQYF.

In this sample, this clonotype turned up many times. The rearrangement uses TRBV5-1 and TRBJ2-3; D may be TRBD1 or TRBD2 (5 bases each). Trimming took 7 bases from V and 2 from J, leaving 11 bases between them. The CDR3 is 13 amino acids. In germline, CDR1 is SGHRS, CDR2 YFSETQ. The CDR3 coding sequence is TGCGCCAGCGGGTCCGGGACCACAGATACGCAGTATTTT. Translation gives CASGSGTTDTQYF.

This clonotype appeared a single time. V gene TRBV6-5 combines with J gene TRBJ2-7; a possible D gene is TRBD2 (5 bases). V was pared by 6 bases and J by 0 bases, with 15 bases between. This CDR3 contains 15 residues. Germline assignment: CDR1 MNHEY and CDR2 SVGAGI. The CDR3 coding sequence is TGTGCCAGCAGCCCGAGAGGGCCCAGCTCCTACGAGCAGTACGTC. Translation: CASSPRGPSSYEQYV.

The V call is TRBV27, the J call TRBJ1-5, with TRBD1 matching over 9 bases. The germline CDR1 and CDR2 sequences are MNHEY and SMNVEV (reference sequence). The CDR3 runs to 16 residues. V was pared by 5 bases and J by 3 bases, with 8 bases of the junction left unmatched. This CDR3 is CASSGYGTGNNQPQHF. The CDR3, as DNA: TGTGCCAGCAGTGGATACGGGACAGGGAACAATCAGCCCCAGCATTTT.

DNA for the CDR3: TGTGCCAGCAGCTTAGATTGGGAGCGGGGGTCCACAGATACGCAGTATTTT. It is translated as CASSLDWERGSTDTQYF. The rearrangement links TRBV11-3 to TRBJ2-3; TRBD2 matches 8 bases. Germline V gene lookup returns CDR1 SGHNT and CDR2 YENEEA. V dropped 0 bases and J dropped 2; count of bases not matched to a gene: 7. The CDR3 extends over 17 amino acids.